This paragraph covers one TCR beta chain sequence. Its antigen is unidentified. This sample is part of a study of T cell clones after liver transplantation. Study summary: Timepoints were pre-transplant, pre-withdrawal, and after withdrawal was completed or failed.

Profiled with immunoSEQ multiplex PCR; TCRdb holds only in-frame clones, not every one. Here the sample spans 75,000 to 100,000 clones, roughly 85% being singletons. Whole-study results and caveats: Low donor cell numbers restricted donor-reactive repertoire measurement in a couple of subjects. Rather than being deleted, graft donor-reactive T cells may have moved into the graft.

The clonotype comes from a human patient who received a liver transplant. Some T cells may be supplied by the graft donor. The material was CD4+ T cells from blood, obtained approximately 3.5 years after liver transplant.

The CDR3, as DNA: TGTGCCAGCAGACCCGGACAAGCCTCTGGAAACACCATATATTTT. Its translation is CASRPGQASGNTIYF. The chain employs TRBV6-5 and TRBJ1-3; weak D call: TRBD1 (5 bases). V lost 6 bases and J lost 0, with 12 bases in between. The germline V gene encodes CDR1 MNHEY and CDR2 SVGAGI. The CDR3 spans 15 residues.